Described below is a single T cell receptor (beta chain) sequence and its context. This sample is part of a study of cytomegalovirus exposure and HLA in healthy donors. Researchers ran the PCR with 60 Vbeta and 13 Jbeta primers. Profiled with immunoSEQ multiplex PCR; TCRdb holds only in-frame clones, not every one. This sample has fewer than 120,000 clones, with more than 75% found just once. Germline values: CDR1 MNHEY, CDR2 SVGAGI. The CDR3 contains 15 residues. V lost 3 bases and J lost 8; bases outside the gene matches: 6. V and J are TRBV6-5 and TRBJ2-1; 11 nucleotides line up with TRBD2. The clonotype comes from a middle-aged man in good health and CMV-seronegative. The sample taken for sequencing was PBMCs. CDR3 coding DNA: TGTGCCAGCAGTTATAGACTAGCGGGGTACGATGAGCAGTTCTTC. It encodes CASSYRLAGYDEQFF.